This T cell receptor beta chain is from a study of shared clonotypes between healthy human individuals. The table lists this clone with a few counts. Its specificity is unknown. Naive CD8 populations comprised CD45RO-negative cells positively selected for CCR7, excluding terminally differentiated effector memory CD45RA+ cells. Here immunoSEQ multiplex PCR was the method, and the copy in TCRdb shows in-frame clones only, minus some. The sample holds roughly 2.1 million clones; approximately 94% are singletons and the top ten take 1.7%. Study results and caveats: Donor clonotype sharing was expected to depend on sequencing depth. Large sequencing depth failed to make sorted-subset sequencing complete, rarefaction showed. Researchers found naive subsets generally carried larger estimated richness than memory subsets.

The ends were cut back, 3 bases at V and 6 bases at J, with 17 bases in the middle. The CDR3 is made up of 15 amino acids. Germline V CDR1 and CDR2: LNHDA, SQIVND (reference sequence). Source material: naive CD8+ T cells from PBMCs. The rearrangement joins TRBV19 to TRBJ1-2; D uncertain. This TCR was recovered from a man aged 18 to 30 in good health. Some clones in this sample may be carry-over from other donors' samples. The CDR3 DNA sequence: TGTGCCAGTAGTATCCGGGCAGCCAGGATTGATGGCTACACCTTC. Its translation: CASSIRAARIDGYTF. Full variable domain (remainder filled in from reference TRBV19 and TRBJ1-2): DGGITQSPKYLFRKEGQNVTLSCEQNLNHDAMYWYRQDPGQGLRLIYYSQIVNDFQKGDIAEGYSVSREKKESFPLTVTSAQKNPTAFYLCASSIRAARIDGYTFGSGTRLTVV.